What follows are 16 T cell receptor beta chains derived from one specimen sequenced in a study of blood T cells in healthy people across ages. Primers used in a second PCR of about 7 to 12 cycles were a sample-barcoded 5' primer and a J-beta primer mix. TCRdb itself ran the 5' RACE reads through MiXCR, one entry per CDR3 protein. The sample lists hundreds of thousands of distinct CDR3 sequences; 40% to 65% were seen once. Sequenced input: blood. Source of these receptors: a woman of 80 years or more in good health.

The CDR3 DNA sequence: TGTGCCAGCAGATCTCGGCGATTAACGGAAAACATTCAGTACTTC. Translating it yields CASRSRRLTENIQYF. This chain links TRBV5-6 with TRBJ2-4; D is undetermined. From germline, CDR1 is SGHDT and CDR2 YYEEEE. The CDR3 spans 15 residues. V was trimmed by 5 bases and J by 5 bases, leaving 17 bases between them.

This chain uses TRBV20-1 with TRBJ2-1; 8 positions match TRBD2. Germline V CDR1 and CDR2: DFQATT, SNEGSKA (reference sequence). The CDR3 loop spans 16 amino acids. The trim removed 6 bases at V and 6 bases at J, leaving 16 bases unmatched. The CDR3 protein is CSARDPGLGIRNEQFF. The CDR3 nucleotides are TGCAGTGCCCGGGATCCGGGACTAGGTATCCGCAATGAGCAGTTCTTC.

The chain uses TRBV10-3 and TRBJ2-3; D is undetermined. This CDR3 contains 12 residues. Germline assignment: CDR1 ENHRY and CDR2 SYGVKD. V was cut by 2 bases and J by 5 bases, with 5 bases left in between. The chain's CDR3 is CAISERVDTQYF. In nucleotides, the CDR3 is TGTGCCATCAGTGAGAGAGTAGATACGCAGTATTTT.

The rearrangement uses TRBV27 and TRBJ2-3; 10 bases are a match to TRBD2. Trimming removed 0 bases from V and 3 bases from J; junction bases left unmatched: 6. CDR3 length: 17 amino acids. Germline assignment: CDR1 MNHEY and CDR2 SMNVEV (reference sequence). The CDR3 DNA sequence: TGTGCCAGCAGTTTATCCGTCCTAGCGGGAGTAACAGATACGCAGTATTTT. This translates into CASSLSVLAGVTDTQYF.

This clonotype was counted ten times or more. The V call is TRBV20-1, the J call TRBJ2-7; weak D call: TRBD2 (6 bases). CDR1 is DFQATT, CDR2 SNEGSKA, per germline (reference sequence). CDR3 length: 14 amino acids. Trimming removed 5 bases from V and 0 bases from J, with 14 bases in between. DNA for the CDR3: TGCAGTGCTGAGCGGGCCCCGAGCTCCTACGAGCAGTACTTC. This translates into CSAERAPSSYEQYF.

J is TRBJ2-1 and V is TRBV20-1; D remains unclear. CDR1 and CDR2 from the germline V gene are DFQATT and SNEGSKA (reference sequence). The CDR3 contains 17 residues. The V and J ends lost 0 bases and 0 bases respectively, with 15 bases between them. CDR3 residues: CSARDLVGRSSYNEQFF. The CDR3 DNA reads as TGCAGTGCTAGAGATTTGGTAGGGCGGAGCTCCTACAATGAGCAGTTCTTC.

As for this clonotype: A much bigger clone sits one base away, suggesting this may be a read error. The V and J genes are TRBV7-9 and TRBJ2-3; 9 bases are shared with TRBD2. CDR3 length: 16 amino acids. Germline V gene sequence: CDR1 SEHNR, CDR2 FQNEAQ (reference sequence). DNA of the CDR3: TGTGCCAGCAGCTGGGGTAGGGGGACTAGCACAGAGACGCAGTATTTT. This sequence encodes CASSWGRGTSTETQYF.

Here the CDR3 reads CASSLWGANQPQHF. In nucleotides, the CDR3 is TGTGCCAGCAGTTTATGGGGGGCCAATCAGCCCCAGCATTTT. The chain is built from TRBV27 and TRBJ1-5; perhaps TRBD1 as D (6 bases). The CDR3 spans 14 residues. Trimming removed 1 base at V and 3 bases at J, with 7 bases between. Germline lookup yields CDR1 MNHEY and CDR2 SMNVEV (reference sequence).

The chain's CDR3 is CASSPRLAGGPPTYNEQYF. The CDR3 bases are TGTGCCAGCAGCCCCCGTCTAGCGGGAGGACCCCCAACCTACAATGAGCAGTACTTC. The V gene is TRBV4-2, the J gene TRBJ2-7, with TRBD2 matching over 11 bases. The CDR3 is 19 amino acids. The V segment lost 4 bases and the J segment 7 bases; nucleotides outside the gene matches: 21. Germline-derived CDR1 and CDR2 are LGHNA and YNFKEQ.

In its sample, this clonotype was seen many times. The rearrangement joins TRBV12-3 or TRBV12-4 to TRBJ2-3; the match to TRBD2 covers 12 bases. The CDR3 consists of 16 residues. With V trimmed by 3 bases and J by 4 bases, 5 bases remained unmatched. Here the CDR3 reads CASSFILAGGSDTQYF. DNA for the CDR3: TGTGCCAGCAGTTTTATACTAGCGGGAGGTTCAGATACGCAGTATTTT.

This clonotype was counted ten times or more. The J gene is TRBJ2-7, the V gene TRBV12-3 or TRBV12-4; D gene uncertain. The CDR3 runs to 13 residues. With 3 bases removed from V and 6 bases from J, the gap between germline ends came to 12 bases. The DNA of the CDR3 is TGTGCCAGCAGTTTTAGGCCCTCCGCCGAGCAGTACTTC. Protein sequence: CASSFRPSAEQYF.

Points on this clonotype: A much larger clone differs from this one at a single base, so this may be a read error. The gene calls are TRBV20-1 and TRBJ2-3, with D tentatively TRBD1 (5 bases). The CDR3 spans 13 residues. The V end lost 1 base, the J end lost 5 bases, and 10 bases lay between the germline ends. Per the germline V gene, CDR1 is DFQATT and CDR2 is SNEGSKA (reference sequence). DNA for the CDR3: TGCAGTGCTAGAGGGGTAGGGGAAGATACGCAGTATTTT. Translation: CSARGVGEDTQYF.

The rearrangement uses TRBV20-1 and TRBJ2-7; D possibly corresponds to TRBD1 (9 bases). The germline V and J ends were trimmed by 5 bases and 6 bases, with 20 bases remaining between them. Germline lookup yields CDR1 DFQATT and CDR2 SNEGSKA (reference sequence). The CDR3 runs 14 residues. The CDR3 protein is CSADPGQGLGEQYF. The CDR3, as DNA: TGCAGTGCTGATCCGGGACAGGGACTAGGCGAGCAGTACTTC.

This sequence joins TRBV20-1 and TRBJ2-3; 7 bases align to TRBD2. After removal of 5 bases from V and 7 bases from J, the junction contained 6 bases not matched to a gene. In germline, CDR1 is DFQATT, CDR2 SNEGSKA (reference sequence). The CDR3 loop spans 12 amino acids. CDR3 loop: CSAGGSVNTQYF. The DNA for the CDR3 is TGCAGTGCTGGCGGGAGTGTGAATACGCAGTATTTT.

J is TRBJ2-3 and V is TRBV28, with TRBD1 matching over 7 bases. Germline CDR1 is MDHEN and CDR2 is SYDVKM. CDR3 size: 15 residues. Losses at the gene ends were 7 bases for V and 3 bases for J; bases not matched to a gene: 10. As DNA, the CDR3 is TGTGCCAGCACTAAGACAGGGTTTGGAACAGATACGCAGTATTTT. It encodes CASTKTGFGTDTQYF.

V gene TRBV5-5 combines with J gene TRBJ2-7, with 7 bases identical to TRBD1. V trimming: 2 bases; J trimming: 0 bases; junction bases outside the gene matches: 5. The CDR3 consists of 15 residues. Germline CDR1 is SGHKS and CDR2 is YYEKEE (reference sequence). The CDR3 here is CASSLVGQSSYEQYF. The CDR3 DNA reads as TGTGCCAGCAGCTTAGTGGGACAGTCCTCCTACGAGCAGTACTTC. Together with reference TRBV5-5 and TRBJ2-7, the CDR3 gives the full variable domain: DAGVTQSPTHLIKTRGQQVTLRCSPISGHKSVSWYQQVLGQGPQFIFQYYEKEERGRGNFPDRFSARQFPNYSSELNVNALLLGDSALYLCASSLVGQSSYEQYFGPGTRLTVT.